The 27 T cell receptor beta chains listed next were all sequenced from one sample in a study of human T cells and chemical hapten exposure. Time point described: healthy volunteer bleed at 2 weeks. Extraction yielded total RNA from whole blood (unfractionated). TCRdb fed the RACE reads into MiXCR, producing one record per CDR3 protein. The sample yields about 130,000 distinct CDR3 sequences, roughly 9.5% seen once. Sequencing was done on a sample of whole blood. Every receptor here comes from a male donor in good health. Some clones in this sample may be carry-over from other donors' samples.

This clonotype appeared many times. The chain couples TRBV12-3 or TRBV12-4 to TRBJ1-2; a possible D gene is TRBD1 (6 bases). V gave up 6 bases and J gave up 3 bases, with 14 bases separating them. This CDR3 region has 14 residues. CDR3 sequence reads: CASSPTGSHYGYTF. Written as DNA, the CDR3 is TGTGCCAGCAGCCCAACAGGGTCCCACTATGGCTACACCTTC.

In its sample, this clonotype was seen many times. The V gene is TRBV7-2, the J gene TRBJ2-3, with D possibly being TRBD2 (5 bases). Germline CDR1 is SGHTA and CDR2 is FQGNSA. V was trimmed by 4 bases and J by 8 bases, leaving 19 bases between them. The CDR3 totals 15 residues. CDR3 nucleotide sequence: TGTGCCAGCAGCTCCCCGGGGAATGCGGTTGGTACGCAGTATTTT. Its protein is CASSSPGNAVGTQYF.

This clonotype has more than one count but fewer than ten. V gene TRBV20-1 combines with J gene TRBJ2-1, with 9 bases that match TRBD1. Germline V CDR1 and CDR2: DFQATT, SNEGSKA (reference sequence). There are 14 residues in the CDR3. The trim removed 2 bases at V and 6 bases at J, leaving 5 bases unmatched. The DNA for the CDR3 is TGCAGTGCTAGATCGGGACAGGGTATCAATGAGCAGTTCTTC. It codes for CSARSGQGINEQFF.

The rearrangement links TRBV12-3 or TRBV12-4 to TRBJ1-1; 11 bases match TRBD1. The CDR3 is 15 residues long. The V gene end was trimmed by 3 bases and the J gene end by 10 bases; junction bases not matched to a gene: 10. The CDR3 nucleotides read TGTGCCAGCAGTTTGGTTGGACAGGGGGCGAGGAGAGCTTTCTTT. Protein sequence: CASSLVGQGARRAFF.

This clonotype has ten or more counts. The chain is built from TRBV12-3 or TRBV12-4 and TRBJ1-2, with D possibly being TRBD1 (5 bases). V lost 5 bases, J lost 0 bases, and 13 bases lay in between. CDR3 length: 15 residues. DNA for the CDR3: TGTGCCAGCAGTCCGACAGAAAGACCTAACTATGGCTACACCTTC. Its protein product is CASSPTERPNYGYTF.

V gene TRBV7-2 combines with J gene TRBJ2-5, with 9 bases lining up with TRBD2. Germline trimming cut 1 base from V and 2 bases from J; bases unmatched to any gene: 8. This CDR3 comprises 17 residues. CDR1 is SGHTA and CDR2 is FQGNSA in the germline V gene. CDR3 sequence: CASSLGAAGGEQETQYF. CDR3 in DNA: TGTGCCAGCAGCTTAGGTGCAGCGGGGGGCGAACAAGAGACCCAGTACTTC. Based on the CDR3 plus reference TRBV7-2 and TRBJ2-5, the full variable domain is GAGVSQSPSNKVTEKGKDVELRCDPISGHTALYWYRQSLGQGLEFLIYFQGNSAPDKSGLPSDRFSAERTGGSVSTLTIQRTQQEDSAVYLCASSLGAAGGEQETQYFGPGTRLLVL.

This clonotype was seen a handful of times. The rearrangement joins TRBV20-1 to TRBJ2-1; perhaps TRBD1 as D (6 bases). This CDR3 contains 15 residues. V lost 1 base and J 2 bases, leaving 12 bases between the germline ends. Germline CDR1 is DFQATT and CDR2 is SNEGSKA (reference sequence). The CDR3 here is CSARGSGEAYNEQFF. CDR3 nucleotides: TGCAGTGCTAGAGGTTCAGGGGAAGCCTACAATGAGCAGTTCTTC.

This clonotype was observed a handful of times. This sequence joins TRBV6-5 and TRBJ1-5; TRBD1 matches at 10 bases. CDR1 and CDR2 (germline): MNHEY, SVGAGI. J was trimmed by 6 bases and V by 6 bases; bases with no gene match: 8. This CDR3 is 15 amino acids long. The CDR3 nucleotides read TGTGCCAGCAGGAGCGGACAGGGGGTTGGTCAGCCCCAGCATTTT. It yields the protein CASRSGQGVGQPQHF.

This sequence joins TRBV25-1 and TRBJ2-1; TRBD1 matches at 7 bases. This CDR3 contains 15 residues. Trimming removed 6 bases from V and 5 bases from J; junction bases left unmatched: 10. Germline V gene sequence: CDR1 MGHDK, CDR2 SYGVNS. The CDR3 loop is CASSGGGQPNNEQFF. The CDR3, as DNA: TGTGCCAGCAGCGGTGGGGGACAGCCGAACAATGAGCAGTTCTTC. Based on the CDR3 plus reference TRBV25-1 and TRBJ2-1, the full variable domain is EADIYQTPRYLVIGTGKKITLECSQTMGHDKMYWYQQDPGMELHLIHYSYGVNSTEKGDLSSESTVSRIRTEHFPLTLESARPSHTSQYLCASSGGGQPNNEQFFGPGTRLTVL.

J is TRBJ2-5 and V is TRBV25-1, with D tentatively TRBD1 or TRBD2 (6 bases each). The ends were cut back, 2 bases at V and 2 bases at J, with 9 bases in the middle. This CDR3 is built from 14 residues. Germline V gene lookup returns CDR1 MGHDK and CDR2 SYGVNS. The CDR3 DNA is TGTGCCAGCAGTGAAAGGAGGGGGCAAGAGACCCAGTACTTC. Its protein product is CASSERRGQETQYF.

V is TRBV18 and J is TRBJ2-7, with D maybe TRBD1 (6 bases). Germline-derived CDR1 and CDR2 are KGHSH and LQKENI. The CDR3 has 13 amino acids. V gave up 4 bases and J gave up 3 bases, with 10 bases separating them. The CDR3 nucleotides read TGTGCCAGCTCACGCCGGGACAACTACGAGCAGTACTTC. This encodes CASSRRDNYEQYF.

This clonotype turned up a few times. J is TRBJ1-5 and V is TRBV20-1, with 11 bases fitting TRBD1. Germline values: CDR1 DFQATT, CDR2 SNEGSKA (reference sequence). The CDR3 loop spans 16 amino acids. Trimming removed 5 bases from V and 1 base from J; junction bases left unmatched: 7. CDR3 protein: CSAGDRGWRSNQPQHF. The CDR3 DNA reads TGCAGTGCTGGGGACAGGGGGTGGAGGAGCAATCAGCCCCAGCATTTT.

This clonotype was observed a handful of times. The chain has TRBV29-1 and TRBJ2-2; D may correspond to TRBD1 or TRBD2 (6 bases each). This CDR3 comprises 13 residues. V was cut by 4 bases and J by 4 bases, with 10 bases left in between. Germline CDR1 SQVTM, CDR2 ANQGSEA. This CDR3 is CSVGEGGTGELFF. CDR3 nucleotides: TGCAGCGTTGGTGAGGGGGGCACCGGGGAGCTGTTTTTT.

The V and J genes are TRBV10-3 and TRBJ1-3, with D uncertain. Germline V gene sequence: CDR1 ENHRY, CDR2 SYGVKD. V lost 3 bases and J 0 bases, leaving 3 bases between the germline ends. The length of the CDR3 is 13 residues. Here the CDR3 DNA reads TGTGCCATCAGTGAAGTCTCTGGAAACACCATATATTTT. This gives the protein CAISEVSGNTIYF.

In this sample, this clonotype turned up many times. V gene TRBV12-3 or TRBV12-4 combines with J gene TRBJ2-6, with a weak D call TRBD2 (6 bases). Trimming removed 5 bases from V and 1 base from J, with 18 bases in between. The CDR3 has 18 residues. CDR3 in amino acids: CASSPRRGGLSGANVLTF. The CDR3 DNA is TGTGCCAGCAGTCCCCGGAGGGGTGGGTTGTCTGGGGCCAACGTCCTGACTTTC.

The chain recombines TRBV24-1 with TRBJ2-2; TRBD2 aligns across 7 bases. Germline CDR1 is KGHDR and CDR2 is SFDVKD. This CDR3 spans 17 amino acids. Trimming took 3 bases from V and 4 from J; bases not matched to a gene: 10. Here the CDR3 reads CATSDHQGGKATGELFF. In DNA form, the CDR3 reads TGTGCCACCAGTGATCATCAGGGAGGGAAGGCCACCGGGGAGCTGTTTTTT.

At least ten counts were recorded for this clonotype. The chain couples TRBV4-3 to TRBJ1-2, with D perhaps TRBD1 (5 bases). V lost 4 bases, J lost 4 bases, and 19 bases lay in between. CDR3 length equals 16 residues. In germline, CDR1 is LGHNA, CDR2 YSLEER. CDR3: CASSRELRGEGYGYTF. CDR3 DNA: TGCGCCAGCAGCCGAGAACTAAGGGGCGAGGGCTATGGCTACACCTTC.

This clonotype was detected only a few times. The CDR3 sequence is CASSSTGGVQPQHF. The CDR3, as DNA: TGTGCCAGCAGCTCCACAGGGGGCGTTCAGCCCCAGCATTTT. The chain combines TRBV5-6 with TRBJ1-5; TRBD1 matches 9 bases. Germline CDR1 and CDR2: SGHDT and YYEEEE. Trimming cost V 3 bases and J 6 bases; bases outside gene matches: 4. CDR3 length: 14 amino acids.

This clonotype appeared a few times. The CDR3 bases are TGTGCCAGCAGTAGAGAGCCCATTAGAATGAACACTGAAGCTTTCTTT. Translation: CASSREPIRMNTEAFF. The rearrangement joins TRBV27 to TRBJ1-1; D is unresolved. The CDR3 spans 16 residues. Looked up from germline, CDR1 is MNHEY and CDR2 is SMNVEV (reference sequence). Trimming removed 5 bases from V and 0 bases from J, with 16 bases in between.

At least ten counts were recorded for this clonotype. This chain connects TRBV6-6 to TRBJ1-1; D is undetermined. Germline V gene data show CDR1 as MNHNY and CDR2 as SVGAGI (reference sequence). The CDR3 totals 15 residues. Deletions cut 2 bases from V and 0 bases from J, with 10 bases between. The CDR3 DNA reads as TGTGCCAGCAGTTACGTCGGCAGTTTGAACACTGAAGCTTTCTTT. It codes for CASSYVGSLNTEAFF.

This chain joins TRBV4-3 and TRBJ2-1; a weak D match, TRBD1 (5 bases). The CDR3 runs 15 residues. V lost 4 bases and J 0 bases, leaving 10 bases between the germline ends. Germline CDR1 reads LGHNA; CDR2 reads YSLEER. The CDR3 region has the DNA TGCGCCAGCAGCCCGAAGGGGTCCTCCTACAATGAGCAGTTCTTC. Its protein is CASSPKGSSYNEQFF.

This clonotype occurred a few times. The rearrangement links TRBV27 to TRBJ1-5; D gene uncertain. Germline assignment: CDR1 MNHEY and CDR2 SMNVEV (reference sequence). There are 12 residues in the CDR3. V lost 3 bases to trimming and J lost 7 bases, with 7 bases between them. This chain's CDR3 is CASSFAGQPQHF. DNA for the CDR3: TGTGCCAGCAGTTTCGCGGGGCAGCCCCAGCATTTT.

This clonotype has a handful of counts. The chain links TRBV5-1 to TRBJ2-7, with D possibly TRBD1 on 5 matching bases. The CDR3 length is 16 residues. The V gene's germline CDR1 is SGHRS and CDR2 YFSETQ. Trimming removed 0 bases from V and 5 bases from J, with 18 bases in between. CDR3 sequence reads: CASSLVIGAEGNEQYF. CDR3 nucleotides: TGCGCCAGCAGCTTGGTAATAGGGGCGGAAGGGAACGAGCAGTACTTC.

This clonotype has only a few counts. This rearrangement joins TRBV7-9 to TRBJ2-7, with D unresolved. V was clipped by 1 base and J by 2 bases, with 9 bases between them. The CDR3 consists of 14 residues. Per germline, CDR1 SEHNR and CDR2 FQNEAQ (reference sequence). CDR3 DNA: TGTGCCAGCAGCTTAGTGGGCGATACCTACGAGCAGTACTTC. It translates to CASSLVGDTYEQYF.

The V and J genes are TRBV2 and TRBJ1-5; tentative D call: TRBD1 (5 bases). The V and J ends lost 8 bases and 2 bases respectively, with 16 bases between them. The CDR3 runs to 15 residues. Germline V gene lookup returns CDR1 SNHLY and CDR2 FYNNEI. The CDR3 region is CASGGEGSGNQPQHF. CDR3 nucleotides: TGTGCCAGCGGGGGGGAAGGGAGCGGCAATCAGCCCCAGCATTTT.

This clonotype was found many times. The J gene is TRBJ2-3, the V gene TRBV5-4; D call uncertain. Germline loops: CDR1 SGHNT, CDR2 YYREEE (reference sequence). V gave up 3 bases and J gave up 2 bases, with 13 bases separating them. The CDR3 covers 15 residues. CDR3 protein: CASSSDVAITDTQYF. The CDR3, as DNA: TGTGCCAGCAGCTCAGACGTCGCAATCACAGATACGCAGTATTTT.

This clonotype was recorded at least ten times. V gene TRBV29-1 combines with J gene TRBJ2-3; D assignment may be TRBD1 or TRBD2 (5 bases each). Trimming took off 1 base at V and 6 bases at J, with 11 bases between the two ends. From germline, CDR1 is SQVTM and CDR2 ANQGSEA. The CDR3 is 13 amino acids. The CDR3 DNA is TGCAGCGTTGAAGGCGACGAGGGGGATACGCAGTATTTT. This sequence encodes CSVEGDEGDTQYF.